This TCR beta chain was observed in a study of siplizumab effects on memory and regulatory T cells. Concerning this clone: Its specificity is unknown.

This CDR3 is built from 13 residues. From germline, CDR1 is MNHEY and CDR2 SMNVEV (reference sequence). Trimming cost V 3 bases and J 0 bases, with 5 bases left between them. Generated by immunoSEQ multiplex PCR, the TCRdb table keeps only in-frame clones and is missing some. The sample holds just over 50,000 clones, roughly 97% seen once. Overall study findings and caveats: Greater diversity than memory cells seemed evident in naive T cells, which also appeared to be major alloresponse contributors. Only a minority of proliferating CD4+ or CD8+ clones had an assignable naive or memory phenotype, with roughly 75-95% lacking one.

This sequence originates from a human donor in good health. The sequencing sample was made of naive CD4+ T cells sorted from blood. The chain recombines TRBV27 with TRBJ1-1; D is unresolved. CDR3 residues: CASSLGMNTEAFF. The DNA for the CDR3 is TGTGCCAGCAGTTTGGGCATGAACACTGAAGCTTTCTTT.